This T cell receptor beta chain comes out of a study of blood T cell repertoires in COVID-19. Study as a whole: The United States, Italy and Spain provided the acute and convalescent COVID-19 samples. In each case, the material was cDNA or gDNA derived from T cells, B-cell-depleted T cells, or PBMCs.

Adults between about 18 and 95 years of age took part from 24 US areas. Participant-reported clinical history was the basis for cohort assignment. V was pared by 2 bases and J by 7 bases, with 6 bases of the junction left unmatched. The V gene's germline CDR1 is MGHRA and CDR2 YSYEKL. This CDR3 spans 16 amino acids. Only in-frame clones appear in the TCRdb table, and some are missing; sequencing was by immunoSEQ multiplex PCR. The sample lists 280,000 or so clones, over 85% seen once, with approximately 2.9% in the top ten. The chain uses TRBV4-1 and TRBJ2-1; TRBD2 aligns across 12 bases. The sample taken for sequencing was PBMCs or T cells enriched from blood (not recorded which). The clonotype originates from a woman aged 45-60 years who had been exposed to COVID-19. The CDR3 region has the DNA TGCGCCAGCAGCCAACCTCTAGCGGGGGGGCGTAATGAGCAGTTCTTC. The encoded protein is CASSQPLAGGRNEQFF.